Listed below are T cell receptor beta chains from one sample, sequenced in a study of Graves' ophthalmopathy and Graves' hyperthyroidism. TCRdb reprocessed the multiplex PCR reads via MiXCR and lists one record per CDR3 protein. The sample has almost 750,000 distinct CDR3 sequences, around 40% seen once; the top ten hold around 40%. The sequenced sample was peripheral blood. These receptors all come from an adult man with Graves' ophthalmopathy. Both conserved end residues are trimmed from each CDR3. Fields, in order: J gene, V gene, clone size, CDR3 protein. Size is omitted from some rows. Given values are once, few, many or a class for expanded clones.

J gene: TRBJ2-5; V gene: TRBV6-5; clone size: many; CDR3 protein: ASSYGQGTGETQY
J gene: TRBJ1-5; V gene: TRBV20-1; clone size: -; CDR3 protein: SASPGQASSQPQH
J gene: TRBJ1-2; V gene: TRBV10-3; clone size: many; CDR3 protein: ASSTRAGAYGYT
J gene: TRBJ1-6; V gene: TRBV7-2; clone size: many; CDR3 protein: ASSLEYSPLH
J gene: TRBJ1-6; V gene: TRBV9; clone size: -; CDR3 protein: ASSAYRVGQINSPLH
J gene: TRBJ1-2; V gene: TRBV2; clone size: -; CDR3 protein: ASSLPKRQAHYGYT
J gene: TRBJ1-1; V gene: TRBV6-5; clone size: few; CDR3 protein: ASSYGQGRSEAF
J gene: TRBJ1-3; V gene: TRBV14; clone size: -; CDR3 protein: ASSLQGVSGNTIY
J gene: TRBJ1-5; V gene: TRBV20-1; clone size: few; CDR3 protein: SARLRDRDYQPQH
J gene: TRBJ2-5; V gene: TRBV2; clone size: many; CDR3 protein: ASSLLADQETQY
J gene: TRBJ1-1; V gene: TRBV12-3/TRBV12-4; clone size: few; CDR3 protein: ASSFDRMNTEAF
J gene: TRBJ1-1; V gene: TRBV15; clone size: -; CDR3 protein: ATSTGGDGSTEAF
J gene: TRBJ2-7; V gene: TRBV20-1; clone size: few; CDR3 protein: SRAGIAYEQY
J gene: TRBJ2-7; V gene: TRBV15; clone size: -; CDR3 protein: ATSSDKIYEQY
J gene: TRBJ2-7; V gene: TRBV7-9; clone size: many; CDR3 protein: ASSFTSPTLTYEQY
J gene: TRBJ2-2; V gene: TRBV19; clone size: -; CDR3 protein: ASSLRGEELF
J gene: TRBJ2-2; V gene: TRBV19; clone size: few; CDR3 protein: ASSNRGSTGELF
J gene: TRBJ1-6; V gene: TRBV6-5; clone size: many; CDR3 protein: ASSYAVESPLH
J gene: TRBJ2-2; V gene: TRBV19; clone size: few; CDR3 protein: ASSITGADTGELF
J gene: TRBJ1-2; V gene: TRBV11-3; clone size: -; CDR3 protein: ASSQDLGQGYGYT
J gene: TRBJ1-2; V gene: TRBV12-3/TRBV12-4; clone size: few; CDR3 protein: ASSFRPAFGYT
J gene: TRBJ2-7; V gene: TRBV19; clone size: -; CDR3 protein: ASSRENRGGYEQY
J gene: TRBJ1-1; V gene: TRBV4-3; clone size: -; CDR3 protein: ASSQGARAGNTEAF
J gene: TRBJ2-2; V gene: TRBV11-2; clone size: -; CDR3 protein: ASSLIAVDGELF
J gene: TRBJ1-2; V gene: TRBV7-9; clone size: -; CDR3 protein: ASSQEPTSNYGYT
J gene: TRBJ2-5; V gene: TRBV6-2/TRBV6-3; clone size: few; CDR3 protein: ASSPTGRAQETQY
J gene: TRBJ2-7; V gene: TRBV29-1; clone size: -; CDR3 protein: SAWTGIYYEQY
J gene: TRBJ1-1; V gene: TRBV9; clone size: -; CDR3 protein: ASSAEGGLNTEAF
J gene: TRBJ1-5; V gene: TRBV15; clone size: -; CDR3 protein: ATSRALGSNQPQH
J gene: TRBJ1-2; V gene: TRBV12-3/TRBV12-4; clone size: -; CDR3 protein: ASIKGTGNYGYT
J gene: TRBJ1-5; V gene: TRBV20-1; clone size: many; CDR3 protein: SALDRIGPQH
J gene: TRBJ1-3; V gene: TRBV6-6; clone size: -; CDR3 protein: ASSQTSRDRSGNTIY
J gene: TRBJ2-5; V gene: TRBV25-1; clone size: once; CDR3 protein: ASRTTGGETQY
J gene: TRBJ1-2; V gene: TRBV10-3; clone size: -; CDR3 protein: TSSQTGEGYT
J gene: TRBJ2-7; V gene: TRBV15; clone size: -; CDR3 protein: ATSTRTSETYEQY
J gene: TRBJ1-6; V gene: TRBV29-1; clone size: once; CDR3 protein: SVMTDYNSPLH
J gene: TRBJ2-2; V gene: TRBV29-1; clone size: few; CDR3 protein: SVGRTNTGELF
J gene: TRBJ1-6; V gene: TRBV27; clone size: many; CDR3 protein: ASSLNGSPLH
J gene: TRBJ2-5; V gene: TRBV15; clone size: -; CDR3 protein: ATSRAVTGWQETQY
J gene: TRBJ1-5; V gene: TRBV24-1; clone size: -; CDR3 protein: ASSASTANPSNQPQH
J gene: TRBJ1-5; V gene: TRBV12-3/TRBV12-4; clone size: few; CDR3 protein: ASRGRKHQPQH
J gene: TRBJ2-7; V gene: TRBV29-1; clone size: many; CDR3 protein: SVWGQGAYEQY
J gene: TRBJ2-5; V gene: TRBV20-1; clone size: -; CDR3 protein: SARPPGGQGTQY